These 15 T cell receptor beta chains share one sample of origin, sequenced in a study of blood T cell repertoires in COVID-19 (dated by TCRdb to the early 2020s). Library preparation was by the immunoSEQ multiplex PCR assay. TCRdb re-hosts the immuneACCESS table, in-frame sequences only. Its copies lack some clones; in the studies checked, an unresolved V gene accounts for under half of them, and the cause for the rest is not known. In this sample the table shows roughly 70,000 clones, around 90% of which occur a single time. 13% of the sample rests with the top ten. The specimen sequenced was peripheral blood. These receptors were obtained from a human donor with active COVID-19. The donor label of this sample is uncertain.

The rearrangement joins TRBV6-5 to TRBJ2-7; perhaps TRBD2 as D (6 bases). V lost 6 bases to trimming and J lost 9 bases, with 12 bases between them. CDR1 is MNHEY and CDR2 is SVGAGI in the germline V gene. The CDR3 consists of 11 residues. The CDR3 coding sequence is TGTGCCAGCAGCGCACTCGGGAGGCAGTACTTC. As protein: CASSALGRQYF.

The J gene is TRBJ1-1, the V gene TRBV5-6; D not resolved. Germline CDR1 and CDR2: SGHDT and YYEEEE. The CDR3 spans 11 residues. V shed 4 bases and J shed 1 base, with 2 bases lying between them. The CDR3 DNA reads TGTGCCAGCAGCCAGAACACTGAAGCTTTCTTT. This encodes CASSQNTEAFF.

V is TRBV28 and J is TRBJ2-7; 9 bases are a match to TRBD2. J was trimmed by 2 bases and V by 5 bases; bases with no gene match: 10. Germline V gives CDR1 MDHEN, CDR2 SYDVKM. This CDR3 region has 16 residues. The CDR3 sequence is CASSPAGAGGTYEQYF. The CDR3 DNA follows: TGTGCCAGCAGTCCGGCGGGAGCGGGAGGTACCTACGAGCAGTACTTC.

The chain is built from TRBV7-9 and TRBJ1-2; the D gene is possibly TRBD1 (6 bases). V lost 7 bases and J 5 bases, leaving 17 bases between the germline ends. Germline CDR1 and CDR2: SEHNR and FQNEAQ (reference sequence). The CDR3 covers 14 residues. CDR3 DNA sequence: TGTGCCAGCACACCCCCAGGGGTGGGGTATGGCTACACCTTC. It encodes CASTPPGVGYGYTF.

The V call is TRBV2, the J call TRBJ2-5, with D hard to call. CDR3 length: 16 residues. The V and J ends lost 5 bases and 5 bases respectively, with 21 bases between them. The V gene's germline CDR1 is SNHLY and CDR2 FYNNEI. DNA of the CDR3: TGTGCCAGCAGTTCTAACCCAACTCGAAAACGGGAGACCCAGTACTTC. Protein product: CASSSNPTRKRETQYF.

The chain couples TRBV3-1 (or the pseudogene TRBV3-2) to TRBJ2-7, with a weak D call TRBD1 (6 bases). This CDR3 is 14 amino acids long. V was clipped by 6 bases and J by 4 bases, with 16 bases between them. Germline loops: CDR1 LGHDT, CDR2 YNNKEL (reference sequence). CDR3 in amino acids: CASSLTRTAYEQYF. CDR3 coding DNA: TGTGCCAGCAGTCTTACCCGGACAGCTTACGAGCAGTACTTC.

The chain is built from TRBV10-2 and TRBJ2-1; D not resolved. The CDR3 covers 13 residues. Trimming cost V 7 bases and J 6 bases, with 13 bases left between them. Germline CDR1 WSHSY, CDR2 SAAADI. For the CDR3, the DNA is TGCGCCAGCACCTCGACTGACTCCAATGAGCAGTTCTTC. It specifies CASTSTDSNEQFF.

The chain carries TRBV4-1 and TRBJ2-7; tentatively, D is TRBD2 (5 bases). Germline V lookup: CDR1 MGHRA, CDR2 YSYEKL. Trimming took off 0 bases at V and 0 bases at J, with 15 bases between the two ends. The length of the CDR3 is 17 residues. CDR3 DNA sequence: TGCGCCAGCAGCCAAGACTACGTCGGCGGGCTCTCCTACGAGCAGTACTTC. It codes for CASSQDYVGGLSYEQYF.

The genes are TRBV2 and TRBJ1-1; D gene uncertain. V shed 1 base and J shed 0 bases, with 6 bases lying between them. The CDR3 runs 14 residues. Per the germline V gene, CDR1 is SNHLY and CDR2 is FYNNEI. The DNA of the CDR3 is TGTGCCAGCAGTGAAGGGCGGATGAACACTGAAGCTTTCTTT. This codes for CASSEGRMNTEAFF.

The J gene is TRBJ2-2, the V gene TRBV9; 12 nucleotides match TRBD2. The CDR3 is 16 amino acids. Trimming removed 4 bases from V and 6 bases from J; junction bases left unmatched: 7. Germline lookup yields CDR1 SGDLS and CDR2 YYNGEE. DNA for the CDR3: TGTGCCAGCAGCACTGGACTAGCGGGACTCCCCGGGGAGCTGTTTTTT. Its translation: CASSTGLAGLPGELFF.

The J gene is TRBJ2-3, the V gene TRBV6-5; 11 bases map to TRBD2. This CDR3 is 16 amino acids long. J gave up 2 bases and V 2 bases, and 3 bases lay outside the gene matches. Germline CDR1 reads MNHEY; CDR2 reads SVGAGI. The CDR3 nucleotides are TGTGCCAGCAGTTACCAACTAGCGGGGGCCACAGATACGCAGTATTTT. Its translation: CASSYQLAGATDTQYF.

The sample holds one count of this clone. V and J are TRBV3-1 (or the pseudogene TRBV3-2) and TRBJ2-7; possible D gene TRBD2, 6 bases. This CDR3 has 14 residues. V lost 4 bases and J lost 1, with 11 bases in between. CDR1 is LGHDT, CDR2 YNNKEL, per germline (reference sequence). Written as DNA, the CDR3 is TGTGCCAGCAGCCCCTTGGAGGGTTCCTACGAGCAGTACTTC. This encodes CASSPLEGSYEQYF.

V and J are TRBV24-1 and TRBJ1-5; 9 nucleotides match TRBD1. The germline V gene encodes CDR1 KGHDR and CDR2 SFDVKD. The CDR3 contains 14 residues. With V trimmed by 6 bases and J by 4 bases, 3 bases remained unmatched. CDR3 nucleotide sequence: TGTGCCACCAGTAAAGGACAGGGGAATCAGCCCCAGCATTTT. Translated, it gives CATSKGQGNQPQHF.

The gene calls are TRBV7-9 and TRBJ2-1; the match to TRBD2 covers 7 bases. Germline CDR1 reads SEHNR; CDR2 reads FQNEAQ (reference sequence). Germline trimming cut 2 bases from V and 6 bases from J; bases unmatched to any gene: 4. This CDR3 spans 14 amino acids. CDR3 sequence reads: CASSLMAGVNEQFF. CDR3 DNA sequence: TGTGCCAGCAGCTTAATGGCGGGAGTCAATGAGCAGTTCTTC.

V and J are TRBV28 and TRBJ1-4; 10 bases fit TRBD1. The J segment lost 9 bases and the V segment lost 2 bases, leaving 6 bases of the junction unmatched. This CDR3 spans 15 amino acids. CDR1 MDHEN and CDR2 SYDVKM come from the germline V gene. CDR3 nucleotide sequence: TGTGCCAGCAGTTTAAGGGGGACAGGGGACCAAAAACTGTTTTTT. The encoded protein is CASSLRGTGDQKLFF.